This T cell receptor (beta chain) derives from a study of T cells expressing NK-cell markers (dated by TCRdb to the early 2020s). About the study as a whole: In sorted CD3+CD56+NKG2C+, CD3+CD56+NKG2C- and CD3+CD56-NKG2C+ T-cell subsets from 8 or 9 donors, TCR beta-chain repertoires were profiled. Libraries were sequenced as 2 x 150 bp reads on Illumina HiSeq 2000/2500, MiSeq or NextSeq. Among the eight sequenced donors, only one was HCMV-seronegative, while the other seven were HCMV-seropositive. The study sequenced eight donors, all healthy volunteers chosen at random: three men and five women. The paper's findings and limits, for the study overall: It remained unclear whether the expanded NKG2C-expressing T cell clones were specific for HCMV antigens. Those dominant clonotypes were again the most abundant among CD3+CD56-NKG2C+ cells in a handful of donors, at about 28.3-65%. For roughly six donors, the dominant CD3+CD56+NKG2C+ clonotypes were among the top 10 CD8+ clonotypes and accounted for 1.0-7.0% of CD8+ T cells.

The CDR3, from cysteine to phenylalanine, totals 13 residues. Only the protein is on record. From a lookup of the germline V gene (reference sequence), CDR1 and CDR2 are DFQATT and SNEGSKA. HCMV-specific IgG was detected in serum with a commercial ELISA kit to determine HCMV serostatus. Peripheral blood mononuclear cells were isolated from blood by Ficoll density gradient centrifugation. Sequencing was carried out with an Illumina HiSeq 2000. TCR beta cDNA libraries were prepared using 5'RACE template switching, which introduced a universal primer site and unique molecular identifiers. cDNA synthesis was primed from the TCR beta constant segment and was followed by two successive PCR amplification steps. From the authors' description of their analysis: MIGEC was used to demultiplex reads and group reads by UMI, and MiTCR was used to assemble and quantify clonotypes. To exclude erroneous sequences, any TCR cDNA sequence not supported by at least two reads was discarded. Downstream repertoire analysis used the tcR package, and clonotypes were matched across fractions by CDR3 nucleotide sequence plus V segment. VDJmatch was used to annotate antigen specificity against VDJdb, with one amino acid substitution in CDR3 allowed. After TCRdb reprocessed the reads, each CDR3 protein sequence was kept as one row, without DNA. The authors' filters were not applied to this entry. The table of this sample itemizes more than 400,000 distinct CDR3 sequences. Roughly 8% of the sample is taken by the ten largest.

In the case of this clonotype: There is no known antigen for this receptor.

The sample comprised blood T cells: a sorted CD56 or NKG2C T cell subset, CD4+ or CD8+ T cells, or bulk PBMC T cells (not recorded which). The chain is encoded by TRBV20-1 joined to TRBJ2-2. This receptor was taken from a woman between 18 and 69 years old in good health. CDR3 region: CSASRQVGGELFF.